The entry below gives a single TCR beta chain sequence along with its context. The antigen is unknown. At one end, the junction sequence differs from germline, possibly due to a read error. The data belong to a study of CD8+CD57+ T cells in acquired aplastic anemia. Study information: Sorted CD4+ and CD8+ cells gave a mean 3.2 ug DNA, range 0.2 to 27.4 ug. Healthy donor CD4+ cell samples had a mean of around 11 million reads.

Genomic DNA constituted the template upon which TCR beta VDJ and CDR3 profiling was performed. One entry per CDR3 protein, called by TCRdb with MiXCR from the reads. The top ten hold approximately 3.8% of the sample, which has hundreds of thousands of distinct CDR3 sequences, about 70% seen once. The CDR3 loop spans 11 amino acids. The germline V gene has CDR1 SGHTA and CDR2 FQGNSA. Study observations and caveats: Patients and controls shared roughly 30 CD8+ CDR3 sequences, which appeared highly expressed in patients and within their immunodominant clones. For CD8+ Simpson's diversity, patients and controls showed no significant difference.

This TCR was recovered from a human donor in good health, serving as a control. Sequenced material: sorted CD4+, CD8+, or CD8+CD57+ T cells (not recorded which) from PBMCs. This chain links TRBV7-2 with TRBJ2-5; no firm D call. The CDR3 loop reads CASSLEETEHF. The CDR3 DNA is TGTGCCAGCAGCTTAGAAGAGACCGAGCACTTC.